What follows are 9 T cell receptor beta chains derived from one specimen sequenced in a study of blood T cell repertoires in COVID-19. Produced via immunoSEQ multiplex PCR; TCRdb's table is partial and in-frame only. The top ten clones hold 2% to 2.5% of a sample with around 110,000 clones, roughly 85% of them seen once. Sample: peripheral blood. The receptors come from a man aged 25-45 years with acute or convalescent COVID-19.

This clone has only one observation. The rearrangement links TRBV19 to TRBJ2-1; D possibly corresponds to TRBD1 (8 bases). Per the germline V gene, CDR1 is LNHDA and CDR2 is SQIVND (reference sequence). Trimming took off 5 bases at V and 1 base at J, with 15 bases between the two ends. The CDR3 covers 16 residues. The CDR3 DNA sequence: TGTGCCAGTAGTCCCGGACAGGGAGGGTCCTACAATGAGCAGTTCTTC. Its translation is CASSPGQGGSYNEQFF.

The chain joins TRBV11-3 to TRBJ2-7; 7 nucleotides line up with TRBD2. Germline V gene lookup returns CDR1 SGHNT and CDR2 YENEEA. The CDR3 consists of 18 residues. The V and J ends lost 0 bases and 0 bases, in that order; junction bases with no gene match: 11. CDR3 loop: CASSLDLVETSFSYEQYV. In DNA form, the CDR3 reads TGTGCCAGCAGCTTAGATCTTGTAGAGACTAGCTTCTCCTACGAGCAGTACGTC.

The rearrangement uses TRBV6-5 and TRBJ1-2; D gene unclear. Per germline, CDR1 MNHEY and CDR2 SVGAGI. CDR3 length: 12 amino acids. Trimming cost V 0 bases and J 10 bases, with 9 bases left between them. CDR3 sequence (DNA): TGTGCCAGCAGTTACTCGGGCTACGTCTACACCTTC. The encoded protein is CASSYSGYVYTF.

The V and J genes are TRBV20-1 and TRBJ1-5, with a tentative D call TRBD1 (5 bases). The V and J ends lost 6 bases and 8 bases respectively, with 11 bases between them. Germline CDR1 and CDR2: DFQATT and SNEGSKA (reference sequence). The length of the CDR3 is 11 residues. CDR3 sequence reads: CSAGRGKPQHF. CDR3 DNA: TGCAGTGCGGGGAGGGGTAAGCCCCAGCATTTT.

This clone was observed at least ten times. This chain joins TRBV7-9 and TRBJ2-7, with D maybe TRBD2 (6 bases). Germline CDR1 is SEHNR and CDR2 is FQNEAQ (reference sequence). V was shortened by 5 bases and J by 2 bases, with 10 bases between the two germline ends. There are 13 residues in the CDR3. This CDR3 is CASSPGGAYEQYV. The CDR3 DNA sequence: TGTGCCAGCAGCCCGGGCGGGGCCTACGAGCAGTACGTC.

The chain recombines TRBV5-4 with TRBJ1-6; 10 nucleotides match TRBD1. V lost 0 bases and J lost 9; bases outside the gene matches: 3. There are 15 residues in the CDR3. Looked up from germline, CDR1 is SGHNT and CDR2 is YYREEE (reference sequence). The CDR3 protein is CASSLEGTGASPLHF. CDR3 in DNA: TGTGCCAGCAGCTTGGAAGGGACAGGGGCTTCACCCCTCCACTTT.

This chain links TRBV19 with TRBJ1-1; the D gene is possibly TRBD1 (5 bases). Trimming pared 8 bases from V and 0 bases from J, leaving 13 bases between. This CDR3 is 14 amino acids long. Germline V gives CDR1 LNHDA, CDR2 SQIVND (reference sequence). CDR3 region: CASFSGGLNTEAFF. The CDR3 coding sequence is TGTGCCAGTTTCTCGGGGGGTCTGAACACTGAAGCTTTCTTT.

The chain carries TRBV19 and TRBJ1-5, with D perhaps TRBD1 (5 bases). The CDR3 length is 15 residues. The V end was cut by 4 bases, the J end by 0 bases, with 10 bases between. The germline CDR1 and CDR2 sequences are LNHDA and SQIVND (reference sequence). The CDR3: CASSTTDYSNQPQHF. The CDR3 bases are TGTGCCAGTAGTACGACAGATTATAGCAATCAGCCCCAGCATTTT. Complete variable domain (other parts from reference TRBV19 and TRBJ1-5): DGGITQSPKYLFRKEGQNVTLSCEQNLNHDAMYWYRQDPGQGLRLIYYSQIVNDFQKGDIAEGYSVSREKKESFPLTVTSAQKNPTAFYLCASSTTDYSNQPQHFGDGTRLSIL.

The chain is built from TRBV19 and TRBJ1-6, with a tentative D call TRBD1 (5 bases). CDR1 and CDR2 (germline): LNHDA, SQIVND (reference sequence). Trimming took off 6 bases at V and 3 bases at J, with 6 bases between the two ends. The CDR3 is 13 amino acids. The CDR3 sequence is CASSQGYNSPLHF. CDR3 nucleotide sequence: TGTGCCAGTAGCCAGGGCTATAATTCACCCCTCCACTTT. The variable domain in full, completed from reference TRBV19 and TRBJ1-6, reads DGGITQSPKYLFRKEGQNVTLSCEQNLNHDAMYWYRQDPGQGLRLIYYSQIVNDFQKGDIAEGYSVSREKKESFPLTVTSAQKNPTAFYLCASSQGYNSPLHFGNGTRLTVT.